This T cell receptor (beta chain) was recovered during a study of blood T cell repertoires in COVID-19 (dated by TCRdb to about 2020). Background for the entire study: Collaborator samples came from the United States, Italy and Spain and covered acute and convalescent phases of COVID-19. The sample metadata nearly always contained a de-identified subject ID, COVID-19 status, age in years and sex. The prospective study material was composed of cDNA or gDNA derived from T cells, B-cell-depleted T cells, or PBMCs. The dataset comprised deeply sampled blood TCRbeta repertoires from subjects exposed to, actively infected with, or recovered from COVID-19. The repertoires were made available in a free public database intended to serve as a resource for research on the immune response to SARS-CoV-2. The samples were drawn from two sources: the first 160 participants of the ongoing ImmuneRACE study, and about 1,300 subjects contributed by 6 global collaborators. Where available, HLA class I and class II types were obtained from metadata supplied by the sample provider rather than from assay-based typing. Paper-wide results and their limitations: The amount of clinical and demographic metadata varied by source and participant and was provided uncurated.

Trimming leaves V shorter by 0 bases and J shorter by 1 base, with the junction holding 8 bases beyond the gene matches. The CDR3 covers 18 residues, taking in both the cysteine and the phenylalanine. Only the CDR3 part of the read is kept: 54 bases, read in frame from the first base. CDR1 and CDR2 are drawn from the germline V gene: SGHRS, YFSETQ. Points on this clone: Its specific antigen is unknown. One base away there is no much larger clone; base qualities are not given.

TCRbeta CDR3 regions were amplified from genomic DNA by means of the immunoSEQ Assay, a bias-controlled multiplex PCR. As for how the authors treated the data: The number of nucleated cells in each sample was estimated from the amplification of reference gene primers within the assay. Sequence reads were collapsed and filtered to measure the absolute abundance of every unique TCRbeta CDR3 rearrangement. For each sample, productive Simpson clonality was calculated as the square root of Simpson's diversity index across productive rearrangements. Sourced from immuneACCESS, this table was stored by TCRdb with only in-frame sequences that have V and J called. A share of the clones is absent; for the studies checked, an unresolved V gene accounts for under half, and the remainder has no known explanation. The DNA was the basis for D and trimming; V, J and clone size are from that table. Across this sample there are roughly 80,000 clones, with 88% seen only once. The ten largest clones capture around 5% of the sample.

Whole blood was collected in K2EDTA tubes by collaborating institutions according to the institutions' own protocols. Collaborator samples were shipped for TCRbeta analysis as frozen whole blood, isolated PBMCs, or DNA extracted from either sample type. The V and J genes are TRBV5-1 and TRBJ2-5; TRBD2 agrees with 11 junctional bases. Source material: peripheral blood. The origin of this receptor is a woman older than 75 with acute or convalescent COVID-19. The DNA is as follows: TGCGCCAGCAGCTTGGGTAGCGGGGGGGCCGTTTCCCAAGAGACCCAGTACTTC. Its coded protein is CASSLGSGGAVSQETQYF.